There are many counts of the clone carrying this T cell receptor beta chain. The record originates from a study of T cells in Graves' hyperthyroidism and ophthalmopathy. Template material for amplifying TCR beta CDR3 regions consisted of RNA transcripts. HTBI primers drove first-round RT-PCR of the TCR CDR3. Using its own MiXCR run on the multiplex PCR reads, TCRdb lists one record per CDR3 protein. The sample shows about 210,000 distinct CDR3 sequences, roughly 18% of them seen only once. Germline V lookup: CDR1 SGHTA, CDR2 FQGTGA. This CDR3 contains 15 residues. Germline trimming cut 5 bases from V and 6 bases from J; bases unmatched to any gene: 4. Disease duration under 2 months; hyperthyroidism patients were aged 18 to 65. Patients having uncontrolled infection, another autoimmune disease, pregnancy or lactation were not included.

The source material was blood. This receptor was taken from a man aged 45-60 years with Graves' hyperthyroidism. The chain has TRBV7-3 and TRBJ2-1; 13 nucleotides line up with TRBD2. CDR3 coding DNA: TGTGCCAGCAGCCCCGGACTAGCGGGGGCCAATGAGCAGTTCTTC. Amino acids: CASSPGLAGANEQFF.